The present TCR beta chain was sequenced within a study of T cell repertoires in cytomegalovirus infection. Findings and limits, study-wide: Dominating the ex vivo response were HLA-C-restricted CMV-specific TCR beta clonotypes.

Turning to this clonotype: Its cognate antigen is unknown.

Trimming stripped 2 bases from V and 2 bases from J, with 7 bases between. This CDR3 has 12 amino acids. The germline V gene encodes CDR1 SQVTM and CDR2 ANQGSEA. TCRdb independently ran MiXCR on the reads; one entry per CDR3 protein. The sample includes a few hundred thousand distinct CDR3 sequences, 33% of them seen just once. The source was cultured PBMCs, collected from culture after CMV antigen stimulation. The rearrangement links TRBV29-1 to TRBJ2-7; tentatively, D is TRBD2 (5 bases). This receptor was taken from a human donor in good health (CMV status not recorded). Some clones in this sample may be carry-over from other donors' samples. This CDR3 reads CSVETGTYEQYF. The DNA for the CDR3 is TGCAGCGTTGAAACGGGAACCTACGAGCAGTACTTC.